The 3 T cell receptor beta chains below all came from one sample that was sequenced in a study of Ad26.COV2.S vaccination and SARS-CoV-2 variants (dated by TCRdb to the early 2020s). Libraries were prepared through the immunoSEQ multiplex PCR assay. In its TCRdb copy, this immuneACCESS table keeps in-frame sequences only and misses some clones. Where compared with another copy, unresolved V genes explain less than half of these, and the others have no known cause. Recorded for this sample are some 340,000 clones; more than 70% of them occurred a single time. More than 1.5% of the sample is in the top ten clones. Reading the label with the study, this specimen's treatment or condition is: 15 to 20 received Ad26.COV2.S at low or high dose, single or two shots; about 5 received placebo; per-sample allocation not given. Repertoires of vaccine and placebo recipients were sequenced from samples taken on day 63 after the first injection.

This specimen consisted of peripheral blood, obtained in a trial of Ad26.COV2.S vaccine versus placebo. Source of these receptors: a person aged 18 to 59 who received the Ad26.COV2.S COVID-19 vaccine or a placebo.

This rearrangement joins TRBV9 to TRBJ2-7, with no clear D. The germline V gene has CDR1 SGDLS and CDR2 YYNGEE. Trimming stripped 0 bases from V and 0 bases from J, with 7 bases between. This CDR3 is built from 14 residues. CDR3 DNA sequence: TGTGCCAGCAGCGTAGCACAGTACTCCTACGAGCAGTACTTC. Its protein product is CASSVAQYSYEQYF.

J is TRBJ1-5 and V is TRBV6-5; 7 nucleotides align to TRBD1. The CDR3 length is 15 residues. After removal of 7 bases from V and 3 bases from J, the junction contained 9 bases not matched to a gene. Germline values: CDR1 MNHEY, CDR2 SVGAGI. In DNA form, the CDR3 reads TGTGCCAGCACAGCAACAGGGGAATTCAATCAGCCCCAGCATTTT. Its translation: CASTATGEFNQPQHF.

The chain combines TRBV6-5 with TRBJ1-6; D gene ambiguous. The CDR3 runs 14 residues. Germline assignment: CDR1 MNHEY and CDR2 SVGAGI. Trimming took off 5 bases at V and 5 bases at J, with 10 bases between the two ends. CDR3 sequence: CASSPLRNNSPLHF. DNA for the CDR3: TGTGCCAGCAGTCCCCTGAGGAATAATTCACCCCTCCACTTT.